This T cell receptor beta chain appears in the sequencing data of a study of shared clonotypes between healthy human individuals. CDR3 length: 15 amino acids. CDR1 and CDR2 from the germline V gene are MNHEY and SMNVEV (reference sequence). The V and J ends lost 1 base and 4 bases respectively, with 12 bases between them. The method was immunoSEQ multiplex PCR; TCRdb's version includes in-frame clones alone and lacks a portion of them. Found here are around 980,000 clones, about four fifths of them singletons; the top ten hold around 0.61%. The clonotype was recovered from a man aged 18 to 29 in good health. Some clones in this sample may be carry-over from other donors' samples. This sequence joins TRBV27 and TRBJ2-3; the D gene is possibly TRBD1 (6 bases). The specimen was memory CD4+ T cells from PBMCs. As to subset: CD45RA-negative fraction. The chain's CDR3 is CASSLFPGVADTQYF. CDR3 coding DNA: TGTGCCAGCAGTTTATTCCCAGGGGTGGCAGATACGCAGTATTTT.